This passage covers 16 T cell receptor beta chains from one sample sequenced in a study of CD8+ T cells in alopecia areata. Following extraction, RNA underwent reverse transcription to cDNA, which served as the sequencing template. Using immunoSEQ multiplex PCR, the repertoire was profiled, and TCRdb retains in-frame clones only, with some absent. The profile shows about 180,000 clones, about 51% of them singletons. The treatment: oral pan-JAK inhibitor, 5-10 mg twice daily. This specimen was CD8+ T cells sorted from blood, taken between weeks 51 and 54, from a patient treated with tofacitinib. The receptors were gathered from a human donor with alopecia areata.

The genes are TRBV27 and TRBJ1-2; TRBD1 matches at 7 bases. Trimming took 7 bases from V and 2 from J; bases not matched to a gene: 7. The length of the CDR3 is 14 residues. Germline CDR1 and CDR2: MNHEY and SMNVEV (reference sequence). CDR3: CASTMTGSNYGYTF. The CDR3 DNA reads as TGTGCCAGCACTATGACAGGGTCAAACTATGGCTACACCTTC.

As for this clone: Within the sample, other DNA sequences also encode this same CDR3. V usage is TRBV5-6 and J usage is TRBJ2-4; tentative D call: TRBD1 (6 bases). This CDR3 is 16 amino acids long. Germline CDR1 SGHDT, CDR2 YYEEEE. The DNA for the CDR3 is TGTGCTACCACAGCGATGACAGGCCTAGCCAAAAACATTCAGTACTTC. Translating it yields CATTAMTGLAKNIQYF.

This chain links TRBV13 with TRBJ2-5; 7 positions match TRBD2. Looked up from germline, CDR1 is PRHDT and CDR2 is FYEKMQ (reference sequence). This CDR3 spans 14 amino acids. Trimming removed 0 bases from V and 5 bases from J; junction bases left unmatched: 3. CDR3 loop: CASSLGSGGETQYF. The CDR3 bases are TGTGCCAGCAGCTTAGGCTCCGGGGGGGAGACCCAGTACTTC.

The chain is built from TRBV29-1 and TRBJ2-2; D is unclear. This CDR3 is built from 12 residues. Germline-derived CDR1 and CDR2 are SQVTM and ANQGSEA. Trimming took 4 bases from V and 0 from J, leaving 3 bases between them. The CDR3 region has the DNA TGCAGCGTTGTATCGAACACCGGGGAGCTGTTTTTT. It translates to CSVVSNTGELFF.

This clone was seen a handful of times. The chain combines TRBV7-9 with TRBJ2-7; 8 nucleotides align to TRBD1. Germline V gene sequence: CDR1 SEHNR, CDR2 FQNEAQ (reference sequence). The CDR3 contains 16 residues. J lost 1 base, V lost 3 bases, and 8 bases had no gene match. The CDR3 spells CASSFLDRVGSYEQYF. The CDR3 DNA sequence: TGTGCCAGCAGCTTCCTGGACAGGGTGGGGTCCTACGAGCAGTACTTC.

The chain uses TRBV7-9 and TRBJ2-3; D could derive from TRBD1 or TRBD2 (5 bases each). Trimming stripped 4 bases from V and 0 bases from J, with 8 bases between. The CDR3 contains 14 residues. CDR1 is SEHNR, CDR2 FQNEAQ, per germline (reference sequence). The CDR3 DNA is TGTGCCAGCAGCTCCGGGGCCAGCACAGATACGCAGTATTTT. Residues: CASSSGASTDTQYF. Variable domain in full (rest from reference TRBV7-9 and TRBJ2-3): DTGVSQNPRHKITKRGQNVTFRCDPISEHNRLYWYRQTLGQGPEFLTYFQNEAQLEKSRLLSDRFSAERPKGSFSTLEIQRTEQGDSAMYLCASSSGASTDTQYFGPGTRLTVL.

The V and J genes are TRBV6-5 and TRBJ2-7; TRBD2 agrees at 7 bases. The J segment lost 1 base and the V segment lost 8 bases, leaving 11 bases of the junction unmatched. CDR1 and CDR2 from the germline V gene are MNHEY and SVGAGI. This CDR3 is built from 15 residues. CDR3 DNA: TGTGCCAGCTCGAGCGGGGCGAACCCGTCCTACGAGCAGTACTTC. Amino acids: CASSSGANPSYEQYF.

The V call is TRBV19, the J call TRBJ2-5, with TRBD1 matching 9 bases. CDR3 length: 14 residues. The germline CDR1 and CDR2 sequences are LNHDA and SQIVND (reference sequence). The V gene end was trimmed by 8 bases and the J gene end by 4 bases; junction bases not matched to a gene: 8. In nucleotides, the CDR3 is TGTGCCAGTTCCTTGGGACAGGGAGGAGAGACCCAGTACTTC. It specifies CASSLGQGGETQYF.

The V and J genes are TRBV12-5 and TRBJ2-2, with D uncertain. Trimming shortened V by 6 bases and J by 5 bases, and 10 bases separated the two germline ends. This CDR3 contains 13 residues. The germline CDR1 and CDR2 sequences are LGHNT and FRNRAP. CDR3 in amino acids: CASGADATGELFF. In nucleotides, the CDR3 is TGTGCTAGTGGCGCGGACGCAACCGGGGAGCTGTTTTTT.

J is TRBJ2-7 and V is TRBV11-2; D unresolved. V dropped 5 bases and J dropped 1 base, with 18 bases sitting between them. CDR1 is SGHAT, CDR2 FQNNGV, per germline. The CDR3 is made up of 16 amino acids. The CDR3 DNA reads as TGTGCCAGCAGCCCAGGACCGTTACACTTTTCCTACGAGCAGTACTTC. Its protein is CASSPGPLHFSYEQYF.

V is TRBV5-1 and J is TRBJ1-1, with TRBD1 identical over 7 bases. V was clipped by 4 bases and J by 1 base; unmatched bases: 4. Germline loops: CDR1 SGHRS, CDR2 YFSETQ. The CDR3 has 14 amino acids. The DNA of the CDR3 is TGCGCCAGCAGCCAAGGGACAGCGAACACTGAAGCTTTCTTT. Residues: CASSQGTANTEAFF.

The gene calls are TRBV10-3 and TRBJ2-7; 12 bases are shared with TRBD2. The V and J ends lost 5 bases and 6 bases, in that order; junction bases with no gene match: 5. Germline CDR1 reads ENHRY; CDR2 reads SYGVKD. CDR3 size: 14 residues. DNA for the CDR3: TGTGCCATCAGTTGGACTAGCGGGGATCTCGAGCAGTACTTC. Protein: CAISWTSGDLEQYF.

This clone has a handful of counts. The genes are TRBV5-4 and TRBJ1-6, with 11 bases identical to TRBD1. The CDR3 contains 17 residues. V gave up 1 base and J gave up 7 bases; unmatched junction bases: 7. From germline, CDR1 is SGHNT and CDR2 YYREEE (reference sequence). Written as DNA, the CDR3 is TGTGCCAGCAGCTTGTATGCCCGGACAGGGGGCAATTCACCCCTCCACTTT. This translates into CASSLYARTGGNSPLHF.

This clone was observed once. The chain joins TRBV18 to TRBJ1-2, with D unresolved. Germline CDR1 and CDR2: KGHSH and LQKENI. Trimming cost V 0 bases and J 7 bases, with 12 bases left between them. The CDR3 has 14 residues. The CDR3 region is CASSPPLRVGGYTF. The CDR3 region has the DNA TGTGCCAGCTCACCACCCCTGAGGGTGGGTGGCTACACCTTC.

The chain combines TRBV5-1 with TRBJ2-5, with D possibly called TRBD1 or TRBD2 (5 bases each). Trimming took 4 bases from V and 1 from J, leaving 14 bases between them. The CDR3 sequence is 15 residues long. CDR1 SGHRS and CDR2 YFSETQ come from the germline V gene. The CDR3 nucleotides are TGCGCCAGCAGCCTGGGGACCGACCCCCAAGAGACCCAGTACTTC. Residues: CASSLGTDPQETQYF.

The V and J genes are TRBV25-1 and TRBJ1-1; TRBD1 matches at 12 bases. Per germline, CDR1 MGHDK and CDR2 SYGVNS. Trimming removed 3 bases from V and 5 bases from J; junction bases left unmatched: 4. The CDR3 runs to 15 residues. The CDR3 region is CASSDRDRGHTEAFF. DNA for the CDR3: TGTGCCAGCAGTGATCGGGACAGGGGGCATACTGAAGCTTTCTTT.